One sample yielded the 26 T cell receptor beta chains listed below, sequenced in a study of shared clonotypes between healthy human individuals. TCRdb's table, derived via immunoSEQ multiplex PCR, lists solely in-frame clones and lacks some. The sample shows around 1,900,000 clones, approximately 92% of them seen only once. The naive CD8 population came from CD45RO-negative cells selected for CCR7, without terminally differentiated effector memory CD45RA+ cells. The sample comprised naive CD8+ T cells from PBMCs. These receptor sequences come from a man aged 18 to 30 in good health. Some clones in this sample may be carry-over from other donors' samples.

This chain uses TRBV5-6 with TRBJ1-1; TRBD1 is a possible D gene (6 bases). The V gene lost 1 base and the J gene lost 5 bases, with 15 bases spanning the gap. Germline assignment: CDR1 SGHDT and CDR2 YYEEEE. CDR3 size: 15 residues. The CDR3 reads CASSLISRGPTEAFF. For the CDR3, the DNA is TGTGCCAGCAGCTTGATATCGCGGGGGCCTACTGAAGCTTTCTTT.

The V and J genes are TRBV29-1 and TRBJ2-6; TRBD2 might be the D (6 bases). Germline CDR1 and CDR2: SQVTM and ANQGSEA. This CDR3 contains 18 residues. This CDR3 is CSPGELSGESSGANVLTF. CDR3 in DNA: TGCAGTCCGGGTGAGTTGTCGGGAGAGAGCTCTGGGGCCAACGTCCTGACTTTC.

The chain has TRBV28 and TRBJ2-4; D may correspond to TRBD1 or TRBD2 (7 bases each). Germline values: CDR1 MDHEN, CDR2 SYDVKM. Trimming took off 7 bases at V and 7 bases at J, with 17 bases between the two ends. The CDR3 is made up of 14 amino acids. DNA of the CDR3: TGTGCCAGCAAGGGGGCGGGAGAGGCGAACATTCAGTACTTC. Its translation: CASKGAGEANIQYF.

The chain joins TRBV28 to TRBJ2-7, with a tentative D call TRBD2 (6 bases). The CDR3 has 17 amino acids. Trimming shortened V by 5 bases and J by 4 bases, and 24 bases separated the two germline ends. The germline CDR1 and CDR2 sequences are MDHEN and SYDVKM. The CDR3 is CASSEGWGGGGLYEQYF. The CDR3 DNA reads as TGTGCCAGCAGTGAGGGGTGGGGAGGCGGAGGGCTTTACGAGCAGTACTTC. Full variable domain (rest looked up from reference TRBV28 and TRBJ2-7): DVKVTQSSRYLVKRTGEKVFLECVQDMDHENMFWYRQDPGLGLRLIYFSYDVKMKEKGDIPEGYSVSREKKERFSLILESASTNQTSMYLCASSEGWGGGGLYEQYFGPGTRLTVT.

The chain employs TRBV27 and TRBJ2-7; 13 bases line up with TRBD2. The germline gives CDR1 MNHEY, CDR2 SMNVEV (reference sequence). V shed 2 bases, J shed 7 bases, and the junction held 8 bases outside the gene matches. The CDR3 sequence is 16 residues long. Here the CDR3 DNA reads TGTGCCAGCAGTTTAATAGGGACTAGCGGGGCGCGGGAGCAGTACTTC. This sequence encodes CASSLIGTSGAREQYF.

This rearrangement joins TRBV6-1 to TRBJ2-7; D assignment may be TRBD1 or TRBD2 (5 bases each). The CDR3 consists of 12 residues. Germline V gene lookup returns CDR1 MNHNS and CDR2 SASEGT. V was shortened by 4 bases and J by 2 bases, with 6 bases between the two germline ends. The CDR3 coding sequence is TGTGCCAGCAGTGGGGGGACCTACGAGCAGTACTTC. Its protein product is CASSGGTYEQYF.

On this clone itself: Additional DNA sequences in this sample encode the identical CDR3. This sequence joins TRBV7-3 and TRBJ2-2; 8 positions match TRBD1. The CDR3 is 14 residues long. V shed 5 bases, J shed 5 bases, and the junction held 4 bases outside the gene matches. Germline CDR1 is SGHTA and CDR2 is FQGTGA. The CDR3 reads CASSPRTGTGELFF. The CDR3, as DNA: TGTGCCAGCAGCCCGCGGACAGGGACCGGGGAGCTGTTTTTT.

The chain joins TRBV11-2 to TRBJ2-2; a weak D match, TRBD2 (6 bases). Germline CDR1 SGHAT, CDR2 FQNNGV. The CDR3 is made up of 16 amino acids. Trimming took 5 bases from V and 6 from J, leaving 19 bases between them. The CDR3 DNA sequence: TGTGCCAGCAGCCCTCGGGGCGGGAAATTCTCCGGGGAGCTGTTTTTT. It encodes CASSPRGGKFSGELFF.

The chain couples TRBV11-2 to TRBJ2-7; no clear D. CDR1 and CDR2 from the germline V gene are SGHAT and FQNNGV. Trimming removed 1 base from V and 0 bases from J, with 10 bases in between. CDR3 length: 15 amino acids. The CDR3 here is CASSLGPDRSYEQYF. In nucleotides, the CDR3 is TGTGCCAGCAGCTTAGGCCCCGACCGCTCCTACGAGCAGTACTTC.

This chain joins TRBV15 and TRBJ2-1; tentatively, D is TRBD2 (6 bases). The CDR3 runs to 15 residues. Germline V gene sequence: CDR1 LNHNV, CDR2 YYDKDF (reference sequence). V dropped 6 bases and J dropped 3 bases, with 15 bases sitting between them. This CDR3 reads CATREEGTDYNEQFF. CDR3 DNA: TGTGCCACCAGAGAGGAGGGGACGGACTACAATGAGCAGTTCTTC.

The gene calls are TRBV29-1 and TRBJ1-1, with a possible D match to TRBD1 (6 bases). CDR3 length: 13 residues. Trimming pared 7 bases from V and 4 bases from J, leaving 16 bases between. CDR1 SQVTM and CDR2 ANQGSEA come from the germline V gene. Here the CDR3 DNA reads TGCAGCGCTACGAGGGGGGCGGGCACTGAAGCTTTCTTT. Protein product: CSATRGAGTEAFF. The whole variable domain, filled in from reference TRBV29-1 and TRBJ1-1, reads SAVISQKPSRDICQRGTSLTIQCQVDSQVTMMFWYRQQPGQSLTLIATANQGSEATYESGFVIDKFPISRPNLTFSTLTVSNMSPEDSSIYLCSATRGAGTEAFFGQGTRLTVV.

The chain recombines TRBV4-1 with TRBJ2-7; D possibly matches TRBD1 or TRBD2 (5 bases each). The germline V gene encodes CDR1 MGHRA and CDR2 YSYEKL. This CDR3 is built from 17 residues. V was clipped by 1 base and J by 6 bases, with 22 bases between them. In nucleotides, the CDR3 is TGCGCCAGCAGCCAAGTTCGTAACGAAGGGGTTGGGAGCGAGCAGTACTTC. It specifies CASSQVRNEGVGSEQYF.

This clone has a single count. The J gene is TRBJ2-2, the V gene TRBV6-5; D might be TRBD2 (5 bases). In germline, CDR1 is MNHEY, CDR2 SVGAGI. The CDR3 extends over 13 amino acids. V was clipped by 7 bases and J by 8 bases, with 14 bases between them. The CDR3 nucleotides are TGTGCCAGCATTAGATCGCCGGGAGGGGAGCTGTTTTTT. This translates into CASIRSPGGELFF.

The chain combines TRBV7-8 with TRBJ1-1; TRBD1 is a possible D gene (5 bases). This CDR3 is built from 15 residues. Germline lookup yields CDR1 SGHVS and CDR2 FQNEAQ. The V end lost 2 bases, the J end lost 6 bases, and 16 bases lay between the germline ends. The CDR3 nucleotides are TGTGCCAGCAGCTTAAAGTTTGGGGGTGGGGCTGAAGCTTTCTTT. Translated: CASSLKFGGGAEAFF. The full variable domain, in which reference TRBV7-8 and TRBJ1-1 provide the parts outside the CDR3, is GAGVSQSPRYKVAKRGQDVALRCDPISGHVSLFWYQQALGQGPEFLTYFQNEAQLDKSGLPSDRFFAERPEGSVSTLKIQRTQQEDSAVYLCASSLKFGGGAEAFFGQGTRLTVV.

This rearrangement joins TRBV28 to TRBJ1-5; D is unclear. The CDR3 contains 14 residues. V dropped 4 bases and J dropped 6 bases, with 13 bases sitting between them. Germline CDR1 MDHEN, CDR2 SYDVKM. The CDR3 loop is CASSWAYKGQPQHF. CDR3 bases: TGTGCCAGCAGTTGGGCTTATAAGGGTCAGCCCCAGCATTTT.

This clone was counted a few times. J is TRBJ1-1 and V is TRBV7-9, with D hard to call. Germline lookup yields CDR1 SEHNR and CDR2 FQNEAQ (reference sequence). The CDR3 contains 11 residues. Trimming shortened V by 5 bases and J by 11 bases, and 12 bases separated the two germline ends. The CDR3 bases are TGTGCCAGCAGCGATCCCAAGGATGCTTTCTTT. Amino acids: CASSDPKDAFF.

A remark on this clone: The sample carries other DNA sequences with the same CDR3. V and J are TRBV29-1 and TRBJ2-2; maybe TRBD1 (5 bases). The CDR3 consists of 13 residues. Per the germline V gene, CDR1 is SQVTM and CDR2 is ANQGSEA. Trimming pared 7 bases from V and 1 base from J, leaving 10 bases between. The CDR3 DNA sequence: TGCAGCGCCCGGCAGGGGAACACCGGGGAGCTGTTTTTT. It codes for CSARQGNTGELFF.

This chain connects TRBV19 to TRBJ2-7, with 8 bases aligning to TRBD2. The CDR3 is 19 residues long. Trimming took 6 bases from V and 0 from J; bases not matched to a gene: 19. Germline assignment: CDR1 LNHDA and CDR2 SQIVND (reference sequence). Written as DNA, the CDR3 is TGTGCCAGTAGCTCATCGGGTAGCGGGATAACCCCACCCTCCTACGAGCAGTACTTC. Amino acids: CASSSSGSGITPPSYEQYF.

The chain carries TRBV7-9 and TRBJ1-1; no clear D gene. V lost 4 bases, J lost 0 bases, and 15 bases lay in between. Per germline, CDR1 SEHNR and CDR2 FQNEAQ (reference sequence). There are 16 residues in the CDR3. The DNA of the CDR3 is TGTGCCAGCAGCTCCAGCCCCCGCGGAATGAACACTGAAGCTTTCTTT. Its translation is CASSSSPRGMNTEAFF.

The J gene is TRBJ1-2, the V gene TRBV9; no firm D call. From germline, CDR1 is SGDLS and CDR2 YYNGEE. Between the trimmed V and J ends, which lost 0 bases and 2 bases, there was a span of 11 bases. The CDR3 runs 15 residues. The CDR3 bases are TGTGCCAGCAGCGTAGGATTCGAGGGAAACTATGGCTACACCTTC. Translated: CASSVGFEGNYGYTF.

The CDR3 is CASSPRGEREKTQYF. In DNA, the CDR3 is TGTGCCAGCAGCCCCAGGGGGGAGAGGGAAAAAACGCAGTATTTT. The chain has TRBV11-2 and TRBJ2-3; tentative D call: TRBD1 (7 bases). Trimming took off 5 bases at V and 9 bases at J, with 21 bases between the two ends. The length of the CDR3 is 15 residues. The germline gives CDR1 SGHAT, CDR2 FQNNGV.

V gene TRBV11-2 combines with J gene TRBJ2-7; TRBD2 matches at 9 bases. The CDR3 runs to 15 residues. Germline V lookup: CDR1 SGHAT, CDR2 FQNNGV. V gave up 7 bases and J gave up 6 bases; unmatched junction bases: 13. CDR3 loop: CASTAAEGLASEQYF. The CDR3 DNA reads as TGTGCCAGCACCGCCGCGGAGGGACTAGCATCCGAGCAGTACTTC.

The chain joins TRBV7-8 to TRBJ2-5; D may be TRBD2 (6 bases). With 1 base removed from V and 3 bases from J, the gap between germline ends came to 12 bases. CDR1 and CDR2 from the germline V gene are SGHVS and FQNEAQ. The CDR3 has 15 residues. The CDR3 spells CASSLDHGSKETQYF. The DNA of the CDR3 is TGTGCCAGCAGCTTAGATCACGGGAGCAAAGAGACCCAGTACTTC.

The V and J genes are TRBV7-9 and TRBJ2-1, with D perhaps matching TRBD1 or TRBD2 (7 bases each). V lost 4 bases and J 2 bases, leaving 9 bases between the germline ends. CDR1 and CDR2 (germline): SEHNR, FQNEAQ (reference sequence). This CDR3 is 14 amino acids long. This CDR3 reads CASSSGGAYNEQFF. DNA of the CDR3: TGTGCCAGCAGCTCAGGGGGGGCCTACAATGAGCAGTTCTTC. The full variable domain, with the rest looked up from reference TRBV7-9 and TRBJ2-1, is DTGVSQNPRHKITKRGQNVTFRCDPISEHNRLYWYRQTLGQGPEFLTYFQNEAQLEKSRLLSDRFSAERPKGSFSTLEIQRTEQGDSAMYLCASSSGGAYNEQFFGPGTRLTVL.

This sequence joins TRBV11-2 and TRBJ2-7; the D gene is possibly TRBD2 (5 bases). CDR3 length equals 12 residues. With 1 base removed from V and 5 bases from J, the gap between germline ends came to 6 bases. The germline CDR1 and CDR2 sequences are SGHAT and FQNNGV. CDR3 coding DNA: TGTGCCAGCAGCTTAGGAGCGGACGAGCAGTACTTC. Translation: CASSLGADEQYF.

The chain recombines TRBV7-9 with TRBJ2-7; no definite D call. The CDR3 spans 14 residues. V was shortened by 5 bases and J by 3 bases, with 14 bases between the two germline ends. Germline V CDR1 and CDR2: SEHNR, FQNEAQ (reference sequence). CDR3 loop: CASSAEIIDYEQYF. For the CDR3, the DNA is TGTGCCAGCAGCGCCGAGATAATTGACTACGAGCAGTACTTC.